Listed here are 25 T cell receptor beta chains from one sample, sequenced in a study of cytomegalovirus exposure and HLA in healthy donors. In the PCR, 60 Vbeta and 13 Jbeta primers were used. Sequencing used immunoSEQ multiplex PCR; TCRdb keeps in-frame clones, though not all of them. The sample includes around 130,000 clones, 75% to 85% of them seen just once. The sequenced sample consisted of PBMCs. The origin of the receptors is a man between 25 and 39 years old in good health and CMV-seronegative.

This chain joins TRBV7-3 and TRBJ2-3, with TRBD2 matching over 9 bases. The CDR3 totals 14 residues. Germline V lookup: CDR1 SGHTA, CDR2 FQGTGA. V lost 5 bases to trimming and J lost 4 bases; unmatched junction nucleotides: 4. The CDR3 spells CASSLREGSDTQYF. CDR3 nucleotides: TGTGCCAGCAGCCTGCGGGAGGGGTCAGATACGCAGTATTTT.

The V gene is TRBV19, the J gene TRBJ1-5; TRBD1 aligns across 11 bases. This CDR3 spans 15 amino acids. The germline V gene has CDR1 LNHDA and CDR2 SQIVND (reference sequence). With V trimmed by 9 bases and J by 4 bases, 8 bases remained unmatched. This chain's CDR3 is CASTIGTGGNQPQHF. DNA for the CDR3: TGTGCCAGCACAATCGGGACAGGGGGGAATCAGCCCCAGCATTTT.

The chain employs TRBV15 and TRBJ1-1, with 8 bases matching TRBD1. This CDR3 is 15 amino acids long. Per germline, CDR1 LNHNV and CDR2 YYDKDF (reference sequence). J gave up 1 base and V 0 bases, and 1 base lay outside the gene matches. Here the CDR3 reads CATSRDDRGNTEAFF. As DNA, the CDR3 is TGTGCCACCAGCAGAGATGACAGGGGGAACACTGAAGCTTTCTTT. Using reference TRBV15 and TRBJ1-1 for the parts outside the CDR3, the full variable domain is DAMVIQNPRYQVTQFGKPVTLSCSQTLNHNVMYWYQQKSSQAPKLLFHYYDKDFNNEADTPDNFQSRRPNTSFCFLDIRSPGLGDTAMYLCATSRDDRGNTEAFFGQGTRLTVV.

The chain links TRBV9 to TRBJ2-3; TRBD2 matches 13 bases. J lost 10 bases, V lost 4 bases, and 9 bases had no gene match. CDR1 SGDLS and CDR2 YYNGEE come from the germline V gene. The CDR3 extends over 15 amino acids. CDR3 bases: TGTGCCAGCAGCCCCGGGACTAGCGGGACCCGAGCGCAGTATTTT. This gives the protein CASSPGTSGTRAQYF.

This clone appeared a few times. This chain uses TRBV6-6 with TRBJ2-6; D gene ambiguous. The ends were cut back, 6 bases at V and 3 bases at J, with 15 bases in the middle. CDR3 length: 16 residues. CDR1 and CDR2 (germline): MNHNY, SVGAGI (reference sequence). In DNA form, the CDR3 reads TGTGCCAGCAGAAAACTTGACTTCGGTGGGGCCAACGTCCTGACTTTC. The encoded protein is CASRKLDFGGANVLTF.

The V gene is TRBV4-3, the J gene TRBJ2-5; D possibly corresponds to TRBD1 (5 bases). Near its end, the DNA agrees better with TRBJ2-7, so the J call may be wrong. This CDR3 is built from 14 residues. Germline CDR1 is LGHNA and CDR2 is YSLEER. This chain's CDR3 is CASSQAQGRYEQYF. CDR3 in DNA: TGCGCCAGCAGCCAGGCCCAGGGCAGATACGAGCAGTACTTC.

The chain uses TRBV27 and TRBJ2-1, with 7 positions matching TRBD2. CDR1 and CDR2 from the germline V gene are MNHEY and SMNVEV (reference sequence). The CDR3 length is 17 residues. After removal of 0 bases from V and 1 base from J, the junction contained 6 bases not matched to a gene. CDR3 sequence (DNA): TGTGCCAGCAGTTTATCGAGGCTAGCGGCTTCCTACAATGAGCAGTTCTTC. This translates into CASSLSRLAASYNEQFF.

This clone was seen only once. The chain recombines TRBV18 with TRBJ1-1, with D perhaps matching TRBD1 (6 bases). The CDR3 runs 17 residues. The germline gives CDR1 KGHSH, CDR2 LQKENI. The V end lost 3 bases, the J end lost 0 bases, and 17 bases lay between the germline ends. The CDR3, as DNA: TGTGCCAGCTCACCTCTCGGGGGGCCGAATTTGAACACTGAAGCTTTCTTT. Residues: CASSPLGGPNLNTEAFF.

CDR3 bases: TGTGCCAGCAGCTTAGACGGTACTTGGTCGTACACCGGGGAGCTGTTTTTT. Translated: CASSLDGTWSYTGELFF. J is TRBJ2-2 and V is TRBV7-6; D is undetermined. Looked up from germline, CDR1 is SGHVS and CDR2 is FNYEAQ. Trimming left V 1 base short and J 3 bases short, with 15 bases between. The CDR3 runs to 17 residues.

This clone was recorded at least ten times. This chain uses TRBV5-5 with TRBJ2-7, with D perhaps TRBD2 (6 bases). This CDR3 has 15 amino acids. V was shortened by 1 base and J by 2 bases, with 13 bases between the two germline ends. Germline CDR1 is SGHKS and CDR2 is YYEKEE (reference sequence). CDR3 coding DNA: TGTGCCAGCAGCTTGCGGGATAGCGGCACCTACGAGCAGTACTTC. Translating it yields CASSLRDSGTYEQYF.

This clone was found once. The rearrangement uses TRBV27 and TRBJ2-1; 14 bases are shared with TRBD2. CDR1 MNHEY and CDR2 SMNVEV come from the germline V gene (reference sequence). V shed 3 bases, J shed 5 bases, and the junction held 3 bases outside the gene matches. The CDR3 is 16 amino acids. The CDR3 protein is CASSFRTSGGNNEQFF. The DNA of the CDR3 is TGTGCCAGCAGTTTCCGGACTAGCGGGGGGAACAATGAGCAGTTCTTC.

The gene calls are TRBV7-2 and TRBJ2-7; 7 positions agree with TRBD1. The V gene end was trimmed by 5 bases and the J gene end by 2 bases; junction bases not matched to a gene: 6. This CDR3 has 14 residues. The V gene's germline CDR1 is SGHTA and CDR2 FQGNSA. For the CDR3, the DNA is TGTGCCAGCAGCCTCCGGGACAGAACCTACGAGCAGTACTTC. Translating gives CASSLRDRTYEQYF.

The chain has TRBV6-1 and TRBJ1-1, with D possibly TRBD1 on 5 matching bases. CDR1 and CDR2 from the germline V gene are MNHNS and SASEGT. Trimming removed 3 bases from V and 11 bases from J, with 16 bases in between. The CDR3 is 13 amino acids. The CDR3 DNA sequence: TGTGCCAGCAGTGACCAGGGCCAAATTCTCGCTTTCTTT. This codes for CASSDQGQILAFF.

J is TRBJ2-3 and V is TRBV9; D remains ambiguous. Trimming shortened V by 3 bases and J by 5 bases, and 16 bases separated the two germline ends. Looked up from germline, CDR1 is SGDLS and CDR2 is YYNGEE. This CDR3 spans 15 amino acids. The CDR3 here is CASSESDGFLDTQYF. The CDR3 nucleotides read TGTGCCAGCAGCGAAAGCGACGGGTTCTTAGATACGCAGTATTTT.

This clone was seen a handful of times. This sequence joins TRBV7-8 and TRBJ2-7, with D maybe TRBD2 (5 bases). The CDR3 is 14 residues long. Trimming took 1 base from V and 3 from J, leaving 10 bases between them. Looked up from germline, CDR1 is SGHVS and CDR2 is FQNEAQ. The CDR3 loop is CASSLVRERYEQYF. The CDR3 bases are TGTGCCAGCAGCTTAGTACGGGAACGCTACGAGCAGTACTTC. The full variable domain, completed using reference TRBV7-8 and TRBJ2-7, is GAGVSQSPRYKVAKRGQDVALRCDPISGHVSLFWYQQALGQGPEFLTYFQNEAQLDKSGLPSDRFFAERPEGSVSTLKIQRTQQEDSAVYLCASSLVRERYEQYFGPGTRLTVT.

The V call is TRBV18, the J call TRBJ1-2; 8 bases line up with TRBD1. The V segment lost 6 bases and the J segment 4 bases; nucleotides outside the gene matches: 4. CDR1 is KGHSH, CDR2 LQKENI, per germline. CDR3 length equals 13 residues. The CDR3 nucleotides are TGTGCCAGCTCCTACGACAGGGGCTATGGCTACACCTTC. It specifies CASSYDRGYGYTF.

The genes are TRBV6-1 and TRBJ2-2; D may be TRBD1 (5 bases). Trimming removed 1 base at V and 4 bases at J, with 10 bases between. This CDR3 comprises 15 residues. Germline lookup yields CDR1 MNHNS and CDR2 SASEGT. CDR3 residues: CASSEVVGRTGELFF. The DNA of the CDR3 is TGTGCCAGCAGTGAAGTGGTGGGGCGCACCGGGGAGCTGTTTTTT.

This chain uses TRBV6-1 with TRBJ2-3; D perhaps matches TRBD2 (5 bases). The CDR3 runs 13 residues. From germline, CDR1 is MNHNS and CDR2 SASEGT. Trimming cost V 5 bases and J 6 bases, with 12 bases left between them. The chain's CDR3 is CASSTRPTDTQYF. As DNA, the CDR3 is TGTGCCAGCAGTACTAGACCCACGGATACGCAGTATTTT.

The CDR3 nucleotides are TGTGCCAGCAGTCAAACTAGCGGGAGCTCCTACGAGCAGTACTTC. Translating it yields CASSQTSGSSYEQYF. The chain has TRBV27 and TRBJ2-7; 11 nucleotides line up with TRBD2. The germline CDR1 and CDR2 sequences are MNHEY and SMNVEV (reference sequence). This CDR3 has 15 amino acids. V was pared by 5 bases and J by 0 bases, with 3 bases of the junction left unmatched.

The V call is TRBV7-8, the J call TRBJ2-7, with TRBD2 matching 7 bases. The CDR3 consists of 13 residues. The junction had 1 base not matched to a gene; V was cut back by 5 bases and J by 0 bases. Germline CDR1 is SGHVS and CDR2 is FQNEAQ. The CDR3 sequence is CASSQRGSYEQYF. CDR3 DNA sequence: TGTGCCAGCAGCCAGCGGGGCTCCTACGAGCAGTACTTC.

The chain has TRBV6-6 and TRBJ2-7; 7 bases align to TRBD2. From germline, CDR1 is MNHNY and CDR2 SVGAGI (reference sequence). The J segment lost 2 bases and the V segment lost 3 bases, leaving 10 bases of the junction unmatched. This CDR3 is 16 amino acids long. The CDR3 loop is CASSYRSGGSTYEQYF. CDR3 sequence (DNA): TGTGCCAGCAGTTATCGGTCTGGCGGGAGTACCTACGAGCAGTACTTC.

V and J are TRBV27 and TRBJ1-1; perhaps TRBD1 as D (5 bases). CDR3 size: 14 residues. In germline, CDR1 is MNHEY, CDR2 SMNVEV (reference sequence). V was shortened by 3 bases and J by 0 bases, with 8 bases between the two germline ends. The CDR3 DNA follows: TGTGCCAGCAGTTTTCAGGGATTGAACACTGAAGCTTTCTTT. Translated: CASSFQGLNTEAFF.

This chain joins TRBV6-1 and TRBJ1-1, with D perhaps TRBD1 (6 bases). Germline CDR1 and CDR2: MNHNS and SASEGT. The CDR3 totals 14 residues. The V and J ends lost 4 bases and 1 base respectively, with 10 bases between them. The CDR3 is CASSARQANTEAFF. DNA for the CDR3: TGTGCCAGCAGTGCTAGACAGGCGAACACTGAAGCTTTCTTT.

CDR3 amino acids: CASSLAARGTGELFF. DNA for the CDR3: TGTGCCAGCAGCTTAGCCGCCCGGGGGACCGGGGAGCTGTTTTTT. V is TRBV7-3 and J is TRBJ2-2, with D possibly being TRBD2 (6 bases). CDR1 is SGHTA and CDR2 is FQGTGA in the germline V gene. V lost 2 bases and J 5 bases, leaving 12 bases between the germline ends. CDR3 size: 15 residues.

The V call is TRBV25-1, the J call TRBJ2-7; D perhaps matches TRBD1 (6 bases). This CDR3 spans 12 amino acids. Germline loops: CDR1 MGHDK, CDR2 SYGVNS. Trimming shortened V by 4 bases and J by 4 bases, and 8 bases separated the two germline ends. CDR3 sequence: CASSGGRYEQYF. DNA for the CDR3: TGTGCCAGCAGTGGGGGGCGTTACGAGCAGTACTTC.